This T cell receptor beta chain came from a study of cytomegalovirus exposure and HLA in healthy donors. On the study more broadly: Most genotyped donors, 81% of about 400, had Caucasian-associated genetic ancestry.

Trimming left V 1 base short and J 7 bases short, with 17 bases between. Germline values: CDR1 MGHRA, CDR2 YSYEKL. The CDR3 totals 16 residues. Use of 60 Vbeta and 13 Jbeta primers characterized the PCR. Method: immunoSEQ multiplex PCR; TCRdb's copy keeps in-frame clones and lacks some. Of 100,000 to 150,000 clones in the sample, around 77% were seen once. Sequencing was done on a sample of PBMCs. The TCR comes from a man between 18 and 35 years old in good health and CMV-seropositive. This chain links TRBV4-1 with TRBJ1-5; D is uncertain. CDR3 DNA: TGCGCCAGCAGCCAAGCAGCGACGGACGACTACCAGCCCCAGCATTTT. Translation gives CASSQAATDDYQPQHF.